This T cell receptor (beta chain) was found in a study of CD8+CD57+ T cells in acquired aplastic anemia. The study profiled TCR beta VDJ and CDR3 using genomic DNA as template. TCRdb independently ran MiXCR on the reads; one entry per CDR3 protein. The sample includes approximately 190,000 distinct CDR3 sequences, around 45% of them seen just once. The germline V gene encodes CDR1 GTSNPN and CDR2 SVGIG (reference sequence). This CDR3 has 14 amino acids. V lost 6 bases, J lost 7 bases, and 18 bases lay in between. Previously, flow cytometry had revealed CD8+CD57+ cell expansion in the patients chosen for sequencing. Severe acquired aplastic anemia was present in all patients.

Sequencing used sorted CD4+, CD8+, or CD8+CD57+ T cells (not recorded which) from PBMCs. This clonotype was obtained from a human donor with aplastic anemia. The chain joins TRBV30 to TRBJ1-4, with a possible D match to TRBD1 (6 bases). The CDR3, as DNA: TGTGCCTGCCTGGGAGGGGGACTTAGTGAAAAACTGTTTTTT. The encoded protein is CACLGGGLSEKLFF. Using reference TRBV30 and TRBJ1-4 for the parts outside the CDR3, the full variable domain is SQTIHQWPATLVQPVGSPLSLECTVEGTSNPNLYWYRQAAGRGLQLLFYSVGIGQISSEVPQNLSASRPQDRQFILSSKKLLLSDSGFYLCACLGGGLSEKLFFGSGTQLSVL.